This TCR beta chain was retrieved from a study of a mutant IDH1 vaccine in newly diagnosed glioma. About the study: Vaccines were begun 4-6 weeks after radiotherapy alone, or with temozolomide cycles.

This clone was seen once. Its matching antigen is unknown. Time point given: week 11, during vaccination. In every dose of vaccine, 300 ug of mutant IDH1 20-mer peptide was given alongside topical imiquimod. The table came from immunoSEQ multiplex PCR; TCRdb's copy has only in-frame clones and leaves some out. The data contain around 66,000 clones, 80% of them singletons. The germline V gene encodes CDR1 SEHNR and CDR2 FQNEAQ (reference sequence). V lost 3 bases and J lost 3, with 12 bases in between. The CDR3 spans 15 residues. This TCR came from a man between 50 and 59 years old with glioma. The sequences come from PBMCs, collected from a glioma patient whose treatment included an IDH1 peptide vaccine. The V gene is TRBV7-9, the J gene TRBJ2-1, with D possibly being TRBD2 (5 bases). The CDR3, as DNA: TGTGCCAGCAGCTTGATCCGGACTGACTACAATGAGCAGTTCTTC. The encoded protein is CASSLIRTDYNEQFF.